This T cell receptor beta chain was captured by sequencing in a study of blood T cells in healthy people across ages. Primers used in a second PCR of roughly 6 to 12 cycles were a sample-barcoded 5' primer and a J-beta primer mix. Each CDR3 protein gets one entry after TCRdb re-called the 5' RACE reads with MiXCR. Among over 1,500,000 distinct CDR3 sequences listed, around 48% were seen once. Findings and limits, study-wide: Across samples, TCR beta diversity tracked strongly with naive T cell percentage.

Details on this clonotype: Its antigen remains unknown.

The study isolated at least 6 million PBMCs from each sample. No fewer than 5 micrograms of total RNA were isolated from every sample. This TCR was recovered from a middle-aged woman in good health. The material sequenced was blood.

The CDR3 DNA sequence: TGCAGCGTTGAATCACCGCTCAGCACCGGGGAGCTGTTTTTT. Translation: CSVESPLSTGELFF. The chain joins TRBV29-1 to TRBJ2-2; unclear D gene. This CDR3 is built from 14 residues. Germline V lookup: CDR1 SQVTM, CDR2 ANQGSEA. The V gene lost 2 bases and the J gene lost 4 bases, with 11 bases spanning the gap.